This T cell receptor beta chain appears in the sequencing data of a study of CD8 T cells in Susac syndrome. Study results and caveats: The study's TCR sequencing and HLA analysis drew on a certain number of individuals. That number was acknowledged as relatively small.

From blood CD8+ and CD4+ T cells, the TCR beta chain was sequenced. The multiple sclerosis control group comprised treatment-naive patients with stable or active relapsing-remitting disease. CD8+ and CD4+ T cells were negatively isolated; TEMRA cells were FACS-enriched. The RNA input was about 0.5 to 1 ug, and it was reverse transcribed with random hexamers. TCRdb independently ran MiXCR on the immunoSEQ multiplex PCR reads; one entry per CDR3 protein. The table lists 300,000 or so distinct CDR3 sequences, around 92% of them singletons. A note on this clonotype: What it binds is unknown.

The clonotype was recovered from a human donor with multiple sclerosis. Sequencing was performed on CD4+ T cells from PBMCs.

In DNA form, the CDR3 reads TGTGCCAGCAGCCGGACAGGGGTTGGGTCTGAAGCTTTCTTT. Amino acids: CASSRTGVGSEAFF. J is TRBJ1-1 and V is TRBV7-2; 9 positions match TRBD1. CDR1 SGHTA and CDR2 FQGNSA come from the germline V gene. The V gene end was trimmed by 5 bases and the J gene end by 6 bases; junction bases not matched to a gene: 7. This CDR3 has 14 amino acids.